These T cell receptor beta chains were read from a single sample in a study of response to subunit inactivated influenza vaccine. TCRdb analysed the RT-PCR reads with MiXCR anew, one entry per CDR3 protein. The sample shows about 830,000 distinct CDR3 sequences, around 18% of them seen only once. Sample: PBMCs from blood, taken about 5 days after vaccination. The source of these receptors is a man aged 45-65 years who received an inactivated influenza vaccine. CDR3s include the opening cysteine and the closing phenylalanine or tryptophan. Each record gives: V gene, J gene, D gene, clone size, CDR3 protein, CDR3 DNA. The D gene is left open where the match is weak. Clone sizes are given selectively: once, few, many, or a class where the clone is expanded.

v_call: TRBV7-2
j_call: TRBJ2-1
d_call: NA
clone_size: few
cdr3_aa: CASSVAGERRRRYNEQFF
cdr3_nt: TGTGCCAGCAGCGTAGCCGGCGAGCGGCGAAGAAGATACAATGAGCAGTTCTTC

v_call: TRBV4-3
j_call: TRBJ2-6
d_call: NA
clone_size: NA
cdr3_aa: CASSQRPGTSGNVLTF
cdr3_nt: TGCGCCAGCAGCCAAAGGCCTGGGACATCTGGTAACGTCCTGACTTTC

v_call: TRBV20-1
j_call: TRBJ2-1
d_call: TRBD2
clone_size: few
cdr3_aa: CSAISLAGVSYNEQFF
cdr3_nt: TGCAGTGCTATCAGTCTAGCGGGAGTCTCCTACAATGAGCAGTTCTTC

v_call: TRBV20-1
j_call: TRBJ2-3
d_call: NA
clone_size: NA
cdr3_aa: CSARGGLTASTDTQYF
cdr3_nt: TGCAGTGCTAGAGGAGGACTAACCGCCAGCACAGATACGCAGTATTTT

v_call: TRBV6-5
j_call: TRBJ2-1
d_call: NA
clone_size: few
cdr3_aa: CASSYGGLPPNEQFF
cdr3_nt: TGTGCCAGCAGTTACGGGGGACTCCCTCCCAATGAGCAGTTCTTC

v_call: TRBV20-1
j_call: TRBJ2-2
d_call: TRBD2
clone_size: NA
cdr3_aa: CSASGGALTGELFF
cdr3_nt: TGCAGTGCTAGCGGGGGGGCCTTGACCGGGGAGCTGTTTTTT

v_call: TRBV12-3/TRBV12-4
j_call: TRBJ2-2
d_call: NA
clone_size: NA
cdr3_aa: CSSGTWRSGELFF
cdr3_nt: TGTTCCAGCGGTACCTGGCGGTCCGGGGAGCTGTTTTTT

v_call: TRBV10-3
j_call: TRBJ2-3
d_call: NA
clone_size: NA
cdr3_aa: CAISESIGTGFGTDTQYF
cdr3_nt: TGTGCCATCAGTGAGTCGATCGGCACGGGGTTTGGCACAGATACGCAGTATTTT

v_call: TRBV4-2
j_call: TRBJ2-3
d_call: NA
clone_size: few
cdr3_aa: CASSQEALDTQYF
cdr3_nt: TGTGCCAGCAGCCAAGAGGCTTTAGATACGCAGTATTTT

v_call: TRBV30
j_call: TRBJ1-2
d_call: NA
clone_size: NA
cdr3_aa: CAWSVLGRTRGYTF
cdr3_nt: TGTGCCTGGAGTGTACTTGGGCGGACGAGGGGCTACACCTTC

v_call: TRBV9
j_call: TRBJ2-1
d_call: NA
clone_size: few
cdr3_aa: CASSVGSNEQFF
cdr3_nt: TGTGCCAGCAGCGTAGGCTCGAATGAGCAGTTCTTC

v_call: TRBV29-1
j_call: TRBJ2-1
d_call: TRBD2
clone_size: many
cdr3_aa: CSAPTSGWSEQFF
cdr3_nt: TGCAGCGCTCCGACTAGCGGGTGGTCCGAGCAGTTCTTC

v_call: TRBV5-5
j_call: TRBJ2-1
d_call: TRBD2
clone_size: NA
cdr3_aa: CASSSTSGASYNEQFF
cdr3_nt: TGTGCCAGCAGCTCCACTAGCGGGGCCTCCTACAATGAGCAGTTCTTC

v_call: TRBV7-9
j_call: TRBJ1-6
d_call: NA
clone_size: NA
cdr3_aa: CASSFSRQGNSPLHF
cdr3_nt: TGTGCCAGCAGTTTCTCCAGACAAGGAAATTCACCCCTCCACTTT

v_call: TRBV20-1
j_call: TRBJ2-7
d_call: TRBD2
clone_size: many
cdr3_aa: CSAGLGGGFSYEQYF
cdr3_nt: TGCAGTGCTGGGCTTGGGGGGGGGTTTTCCTACGAGCAGTACTTC

v_call: TRBV28
j_call: TRBJ2-1
d_call: NA
clone_size: NA
cdr3_aa: CASRPSARNEQFF
cdr3_nt: TGTGCCAGCAGACCCTCCGCTCGGAATGAGCAGTTCTTC

v_call: TRBV6-1
j_call: TRBJ2-7
d_call: TRBD1
clone_size: NA
cdr3_aa: CASSPGQGAAFWRQYF
cdr3_nt: TGTGCCAGCAGTCCCGGACAGGGTGCCGCGTTCTGGAGGCAGTACTTC

v_call: TRBV7-6
j_call: TRBJ2-5
d_call: NA
clone_size: few
cdr3_aa: CASSLAQGLETQYF
cdr3_nt: TGTGCCAGCAGCTTAGCCCAGGGGCTGGAGACCCAGTACTTC

v_call: TRBV24-1
j_call: TRBJ2-3
d_call: NA
clone_size: NA
cdr3_aa: CATSDPGSVDSTDTQYF
cdr3_nt: TGTGCCACCAGTGATCCCGGCTCAGTGGACAGCACAGATACGCAGTATTTT

v_call: TRBV6-5
j_call: TRBJ2-7
d_call: TRBD2
clone_size: NA
cdr3_aa: CASGQRGREQYF
cdr3_nt: TGTGCCAGCGGCCAGCGGGGAAGGGAGCAGTACTTC

v_call: TRBV11-1
j_call: TRBJ2-1
d_call: NA
clone_size: NA
cdr3_aa: CATPSGISSNAGIYNEQFF
cdr3_nt: TGTGCCACCCCGTCTGGGATCAGCTCAAATGCAGGGATCTACAATGAGCAGTTCTTC

v_call: TRBV24-1
j_call: TRBJ2-1
d_call: TRBD2
clone_size: NA
cdr3_aa: CATSDPSGEFYNEQFF
cdr3_nt: TGTGCCACCAGTGACCCTAGCGGGGAGTTTTACAATGAGCAGTTCTTC

v_call: TRBV12-3/TRBV12-4
j_call: TRBJ2-5
d_call: TRBD2
clone_size: NA
cdr3_aa: CASSSRLAGPNIQETQYF
cdr3_nt: TGTGCCAGCAGTTCTCGACTAGCGGGGCCAAATATTCAAGAGACCCAGTACTTC

v_call: TRBV20-1
j_call: TRBJ2-7
d_call: TRBD1
clone_size: NA
cdr3_aa: CSAISGTGTNEQYF
cdr3_nt: TGCAGTGCAATTTCCGGGACAGGGACTAACGAGCAGTACTTC

v_call: TRBV3-1
j_call: TRBJ2-2
d_call: TRBD2
clone_size: few
cdr3_aa: CASTATSGAAGELFF
cdr3_nt: TGTGCCAGCACCGCGACTAGCGGGGCGGCGGGGGAGCTGTTTTTT

v_call: TRBV19
j_call: TRBJ2-6
d_call: NA
clone_size: few
cdr3_aa: CASIRTGANVLTF
cdr3_nt: TGTGCCAGTATCAGGACTGGGGCCAACGTCCTGACTTTC

v_call: TRBV7-2
j_call: TRBJ2-7
d_call: NA
clone_size: few
cdr3_aa: CASSPPGPGEQYF
cdr3_nt: TGTGCCAGCAGCCCTCCGGGACCGGGAGAGCAGTACTTC